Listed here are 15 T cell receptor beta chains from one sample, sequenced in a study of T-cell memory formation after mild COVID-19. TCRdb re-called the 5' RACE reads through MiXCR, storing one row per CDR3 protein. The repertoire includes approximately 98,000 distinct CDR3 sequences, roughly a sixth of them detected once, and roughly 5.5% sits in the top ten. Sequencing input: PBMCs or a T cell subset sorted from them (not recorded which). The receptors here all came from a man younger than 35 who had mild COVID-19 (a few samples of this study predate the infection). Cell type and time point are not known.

The CDR3 nucleotides read TGTGCCAGCAGCCAACATTGGCGACAGGGTTTAACAGATACGCAGTATTTT. This codes for CASSQHWRQGLTDTQYF. This chain joins TRBV7-6 and TRBJ2-3, with 7 bases matching TRBD1. Germline V gene lookup returns CDR1 SGHVS and CDR2 FNYEAQ. V shed 5 bases and J 3 bases; nucleotides not matched to a gene: 14. This CDR3 is 17 amino acids long. Based on the CDR3 plus reference TRBV7-6 and TRBJ2-3, the full variable domain is GAGVSQSPRYKVTKRGQDVALRCDPISGHVSLYWYRQALGQGPEFLTYFNYEAQQDKSGLPNDRFSAERPEGSISTLTIQRTEQRDSAMYRCASSQHWRQGLTDTQYFGPGTRLTVL.

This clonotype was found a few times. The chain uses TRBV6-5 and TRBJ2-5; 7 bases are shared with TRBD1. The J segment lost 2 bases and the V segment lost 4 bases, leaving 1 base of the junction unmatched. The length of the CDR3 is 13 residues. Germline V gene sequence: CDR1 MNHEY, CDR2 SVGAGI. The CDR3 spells CASSSGQQETQYF. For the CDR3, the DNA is TGTGCCAGCAGTTCGGGACAGCAAGAGACCCAGTACTTC.

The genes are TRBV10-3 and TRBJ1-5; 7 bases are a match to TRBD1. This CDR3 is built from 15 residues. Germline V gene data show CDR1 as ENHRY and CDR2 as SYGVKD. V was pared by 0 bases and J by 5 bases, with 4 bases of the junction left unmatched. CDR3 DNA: TGTGCCATCAGTGAGTCGTCTGACAGGGATCAGCCCCAGCATTTT. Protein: CAISESSDRDQPQHF.

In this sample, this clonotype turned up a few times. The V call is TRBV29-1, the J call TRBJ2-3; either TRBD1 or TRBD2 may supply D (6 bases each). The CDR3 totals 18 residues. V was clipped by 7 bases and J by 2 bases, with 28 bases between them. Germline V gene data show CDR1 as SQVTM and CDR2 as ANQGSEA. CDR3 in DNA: TGCAGCGCCCAGGAGCAGAGGGGGGACTGGTACGACACAGATACGCAGTATTTT. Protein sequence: CSAQEQRGDWYDTDTQYF.

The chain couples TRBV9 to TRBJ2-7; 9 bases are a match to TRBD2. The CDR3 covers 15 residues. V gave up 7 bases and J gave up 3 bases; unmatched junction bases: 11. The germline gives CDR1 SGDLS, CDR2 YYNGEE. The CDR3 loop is CASCGTSGLFYEQYV. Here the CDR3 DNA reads TGTGCCAGCTGCGGAACTAGCGGGCTATTCTACGAGCAGTACGTC.

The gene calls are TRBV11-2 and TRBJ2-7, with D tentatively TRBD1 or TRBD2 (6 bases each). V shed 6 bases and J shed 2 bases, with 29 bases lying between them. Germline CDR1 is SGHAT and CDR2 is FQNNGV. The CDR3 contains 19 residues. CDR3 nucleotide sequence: TGTGCCAGCAGGAGACCGGGACGCACGAGAGAGGGGGGCACCTACGAGCAGTACTTC. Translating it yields CASRRPGRTREGGTYEQYF.

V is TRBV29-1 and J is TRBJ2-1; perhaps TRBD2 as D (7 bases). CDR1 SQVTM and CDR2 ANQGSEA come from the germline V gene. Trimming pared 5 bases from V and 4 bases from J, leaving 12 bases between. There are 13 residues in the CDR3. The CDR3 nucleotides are TGCAGCGTTAATGGGGGGGCGTACAATGAGCAGTTCTTC. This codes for CSVNGGAYNEQFF.

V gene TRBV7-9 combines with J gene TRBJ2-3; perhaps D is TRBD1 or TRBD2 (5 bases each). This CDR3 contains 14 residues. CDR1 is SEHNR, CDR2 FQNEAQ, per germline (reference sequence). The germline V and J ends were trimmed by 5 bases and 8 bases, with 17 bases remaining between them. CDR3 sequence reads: CASSPGRESGTQYF. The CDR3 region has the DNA TGTGCCAGCAGCCCGGGACGAGAATCCGGTACGCAGTATTTT.

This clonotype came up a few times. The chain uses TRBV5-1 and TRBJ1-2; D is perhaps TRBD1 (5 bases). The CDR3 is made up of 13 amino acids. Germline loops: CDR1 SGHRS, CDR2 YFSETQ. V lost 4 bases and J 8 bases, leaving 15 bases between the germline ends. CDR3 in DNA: TGCGCCAGCAGCCAGGGCGCATCGGGGGGCTACACCTTC. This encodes CASSQGASGGYTF.

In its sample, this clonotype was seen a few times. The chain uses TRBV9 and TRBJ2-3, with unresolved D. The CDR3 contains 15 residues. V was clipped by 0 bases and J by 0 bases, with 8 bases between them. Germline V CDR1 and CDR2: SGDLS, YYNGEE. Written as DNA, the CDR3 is TGTGCCAGCAGCGTAGGCTGGACGAGCACAGATACGCAGTATTTT. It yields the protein CASSVGWTSTDTQYF.

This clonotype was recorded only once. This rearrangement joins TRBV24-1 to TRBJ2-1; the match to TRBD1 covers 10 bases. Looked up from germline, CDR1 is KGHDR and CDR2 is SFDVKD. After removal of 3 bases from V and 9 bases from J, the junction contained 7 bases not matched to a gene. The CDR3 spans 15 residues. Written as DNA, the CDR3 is TGTGCCACCAGTGATACCGGGACAGGGGCCGTTGAGCAGTTCTTC. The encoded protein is CATSDTGTGAVEQFF.

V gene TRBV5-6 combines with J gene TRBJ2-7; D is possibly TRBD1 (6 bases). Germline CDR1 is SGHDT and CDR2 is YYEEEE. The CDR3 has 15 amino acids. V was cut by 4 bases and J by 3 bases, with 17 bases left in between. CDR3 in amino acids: CASSQLGGQRYEQYF. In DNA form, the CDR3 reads TGTGCCAGCAGCCAATTGGGTGGACAGCGCTACGAGCAGTACTTC.

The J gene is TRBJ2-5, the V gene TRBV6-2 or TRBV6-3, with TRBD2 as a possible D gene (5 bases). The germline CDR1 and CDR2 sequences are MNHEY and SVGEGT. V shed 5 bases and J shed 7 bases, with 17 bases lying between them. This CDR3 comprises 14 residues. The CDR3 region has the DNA TGTGCCAGCAGTATCCGAGCTCCCGCGGGGACCCAGTACTTC. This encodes CASSIRAPAGTQYF.

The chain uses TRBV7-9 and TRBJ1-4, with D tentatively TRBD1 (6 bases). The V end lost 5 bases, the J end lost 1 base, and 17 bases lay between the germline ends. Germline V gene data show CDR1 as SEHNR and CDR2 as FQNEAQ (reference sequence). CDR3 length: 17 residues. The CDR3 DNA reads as TGTGCCAGCAGCGGCCATATACAGGGACGAACTAATGAAAAACTGTTTTTT. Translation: CASSGHIQGRTNEKLFF. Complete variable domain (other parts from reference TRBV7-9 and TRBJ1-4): DTGVSQNPRHKITKRGQNVTFRCDPISEHNRLYWYRQTLGQGPEFLTYFQNEAQLEKSRLLSDRFSAERPKGSFSTLEIQRTEQGDSAMYLCASSGHIQGRTNEKLFFGSGTQLSVL.

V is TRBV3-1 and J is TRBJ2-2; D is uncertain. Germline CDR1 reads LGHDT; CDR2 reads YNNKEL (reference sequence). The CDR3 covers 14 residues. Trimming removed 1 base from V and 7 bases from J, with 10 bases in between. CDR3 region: CASSQGEFGGELFF. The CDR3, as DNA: TGTGCCAGCAGCCAAGGTGAATTCGGCGGGGAGCTGTTTTTT.